The sequence of this TCR beta chain was determined in a study of blood T cell repertoires in COVID-19. The overall study: The study drew acute and convalescent COVID-19 samples from the United States, Italy and Spain. Nucleic acid was either cDNA or gDNA, and it came from T cells, B-cell-depleted T cells, or PBMCs.

Under the authors' procedure: Amplification of reference gene primers was used by the study to estimate nucleated cell counts. Measured with immunoSEQ multiplex PCR; TCRdb has only the in-frame clones, and not every one. V, J and clone size are taken as reported in that table, and D and trimming were inferred from the DNA itself. The sample shows about 160,000 clones, over 70% of them seen only once. Germline lookup yields CDR1 SGHTA and CDR2 FQGNSA. V gave up 1 base and J gave up 2 bases, with 9 bases separating them. This CDR3 is 14 amino acids long. This receptor was taken from a woman of 80 years or more with active or convalescent COVID-19. J is TRBJ2-7 and V is TRBV7-2, with D maybe TRBD1 (6 bases). The sequencing sample was made of peripheral blood. CDR3 protein: CASSLVGDTYEQYF. As DNA, the CDR3 is TGTGCCAGCAGCTTAGTAGGGGACACCTACGAGCAGTACTTC. Drawing the rest from reference TRBV7-2 and TRBJ2-7, the complete variable domain is GAGVSQSPSNKVTEKGKDVELRCDPISGHTALYWYRQSLGQGLEFLIYFQGNSAPDKSGLPSDRFSAERTGGSVSTLTIQRTQQEDSAVYLCASSLVGDTYEQYFGPGTRLTVT.